This T cell receptor beta chain is drawn from a study of T-cell reconstitution after alpha-beta-depleted transplantation in children. V was clipped by 2 bases and J by 2 bases, with 6 bases between them. Looked up from germline, CDR1 is SQVTM and CDR2 is ANQGSEA. The CDR3 runs 12 residues. Preparation of the TCRbeta library involved a method that used unique molecular identifiers. TCRdb reprocessed the PCR reads with MiXCR, giving one entry per CDR3 protein. Of 500,000 or so distinct CDR3 sequences in the sample, roughly an eighth were seen once. This clonotype was seen more than once but under ten times. What it binds is unknown. Study results and caveats: One year post-transplant, T-cell counts and diversity were largely derived from T cells produced anew. TCRbeta diversity was high at day 60 in some patients (a result of surviving recipient T cells and thymic progenitors). After transplant, at about two months, alpha-beta T cells were reportedly derived from several hundred expanded graft clones.

This clonotype was obtained from a female patient under 10 years old who had a stem cell transplant for aplastic anemia, so the T cells may come from the graft donor. This chain uses TRBV29-1 with TRBJ1-2; D gene unclear. The input for sequencing was PBMCs, mostly from graft donor cells, taken 180 days after TCRalphabeta/CD19-depleted stem cell transplant. DNA for the CDR3: TGCAGCGTTGAACGTAGGAACTATGGCTACACCTTC. The encoded protein is CSVERRNYGYTF.